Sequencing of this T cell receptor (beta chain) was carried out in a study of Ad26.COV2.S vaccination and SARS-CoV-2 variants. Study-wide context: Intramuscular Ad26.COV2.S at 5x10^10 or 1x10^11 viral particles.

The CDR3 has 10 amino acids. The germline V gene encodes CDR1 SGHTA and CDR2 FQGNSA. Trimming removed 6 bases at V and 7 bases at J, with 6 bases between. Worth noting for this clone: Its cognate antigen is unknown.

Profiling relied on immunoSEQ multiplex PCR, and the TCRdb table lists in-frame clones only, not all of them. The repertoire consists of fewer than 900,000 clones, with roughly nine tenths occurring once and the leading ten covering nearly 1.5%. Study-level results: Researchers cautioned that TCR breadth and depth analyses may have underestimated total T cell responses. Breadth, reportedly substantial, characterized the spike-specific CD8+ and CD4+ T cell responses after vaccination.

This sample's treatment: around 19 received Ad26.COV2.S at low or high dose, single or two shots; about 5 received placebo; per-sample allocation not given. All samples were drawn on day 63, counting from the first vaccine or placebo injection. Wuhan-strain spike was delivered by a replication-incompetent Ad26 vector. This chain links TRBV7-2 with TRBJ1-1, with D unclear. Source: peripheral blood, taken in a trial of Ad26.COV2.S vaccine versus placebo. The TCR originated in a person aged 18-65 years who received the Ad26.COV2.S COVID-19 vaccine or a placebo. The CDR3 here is CASSFREAFF. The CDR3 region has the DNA TGTGCCAGCAGTTTTCGTGAAGCTTTCTTT.